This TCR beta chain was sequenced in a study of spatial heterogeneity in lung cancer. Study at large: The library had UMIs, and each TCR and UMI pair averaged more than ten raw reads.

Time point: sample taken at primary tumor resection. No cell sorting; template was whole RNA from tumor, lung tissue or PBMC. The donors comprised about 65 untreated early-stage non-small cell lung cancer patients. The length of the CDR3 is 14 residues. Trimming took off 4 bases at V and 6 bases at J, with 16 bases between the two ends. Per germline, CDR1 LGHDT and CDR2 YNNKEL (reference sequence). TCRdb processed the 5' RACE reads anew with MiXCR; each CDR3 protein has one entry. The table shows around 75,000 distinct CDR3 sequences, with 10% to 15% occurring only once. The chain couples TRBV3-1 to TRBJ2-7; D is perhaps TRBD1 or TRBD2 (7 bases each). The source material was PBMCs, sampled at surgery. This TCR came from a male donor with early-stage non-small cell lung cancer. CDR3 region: CASSLATGRAEQYF. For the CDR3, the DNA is TGTGCCAGCAGCCTCGCGACAGGGAGGGCCGAGCAGTACTTC.